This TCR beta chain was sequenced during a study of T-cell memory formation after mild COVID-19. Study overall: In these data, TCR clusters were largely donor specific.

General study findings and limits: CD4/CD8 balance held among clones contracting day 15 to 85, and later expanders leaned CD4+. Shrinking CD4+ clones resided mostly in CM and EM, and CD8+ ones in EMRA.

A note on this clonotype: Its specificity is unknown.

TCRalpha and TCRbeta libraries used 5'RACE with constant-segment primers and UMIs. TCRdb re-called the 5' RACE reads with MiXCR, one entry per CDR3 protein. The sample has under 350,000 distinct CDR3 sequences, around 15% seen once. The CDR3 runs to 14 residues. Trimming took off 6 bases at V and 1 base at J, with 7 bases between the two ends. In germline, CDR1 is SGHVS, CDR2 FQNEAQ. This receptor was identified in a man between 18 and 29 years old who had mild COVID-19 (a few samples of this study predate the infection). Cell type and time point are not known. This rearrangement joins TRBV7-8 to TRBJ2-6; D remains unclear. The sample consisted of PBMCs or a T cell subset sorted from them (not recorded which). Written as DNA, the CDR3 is TGTGCCAGCAGGACCGTTTCTGGGGCCAACGTCCTGACTTTC. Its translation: CASRTVSGANVLTF.